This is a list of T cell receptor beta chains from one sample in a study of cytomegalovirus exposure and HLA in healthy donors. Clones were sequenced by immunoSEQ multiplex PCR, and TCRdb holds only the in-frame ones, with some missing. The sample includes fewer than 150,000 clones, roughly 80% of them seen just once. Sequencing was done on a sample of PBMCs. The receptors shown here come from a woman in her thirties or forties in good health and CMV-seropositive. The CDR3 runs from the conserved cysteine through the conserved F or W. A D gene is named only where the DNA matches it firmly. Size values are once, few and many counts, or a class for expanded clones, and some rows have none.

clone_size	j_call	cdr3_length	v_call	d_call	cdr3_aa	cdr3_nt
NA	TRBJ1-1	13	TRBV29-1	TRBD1	CSGTRGEDTEAFF	TGCAGCGGGACCAGGGGGGAGGACACTGAAGCTTTCTTT
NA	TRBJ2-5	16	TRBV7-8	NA	CASSFLDRGGQETQYF	TGTGCCAGCAGCTTCCTCGACAGAGGGGGACAAGAGACCCAGTACTTC
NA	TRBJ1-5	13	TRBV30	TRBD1	CAWSLKGAQPQHF	TGTGCCTGGAGTTTGAAGGGGGCACAGCCCCAGCATTTT
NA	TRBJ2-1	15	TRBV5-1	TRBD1	CASSLGTGPYNEQFF	TGCGCCAGCAGCTTGGGGACAGGGCCCTACAATGAGCAGTTCTTC
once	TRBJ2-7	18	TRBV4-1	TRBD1	CASSQVHTTGSGSYEQYF	TGCGCCAGCAGCCAAGTGCATACGACAGGGTCCGGCTCCTACGAGCAGTACTTC
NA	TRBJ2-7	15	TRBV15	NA	CATSRDREVDYEQYF	TGTGCCACCAGCAGAGATCGGGAAGTGGACTACGAGCAGTACTTC
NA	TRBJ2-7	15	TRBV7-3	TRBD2	CASSSGAGGAYEQYF	TGTGCCAGCAGCTCCGGAGCGGGAGGGGCCTACGAGCAGTACTTC
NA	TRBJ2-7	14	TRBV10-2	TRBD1	CASSDRDRAYEQYF	TGCGCCAGCAGTGACAGGGACAGGGCCTACGAGCAGTACTTC
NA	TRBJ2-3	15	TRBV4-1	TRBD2	CASSPGLAATDTQYF	TGCGCCAGCAGCCCGGGACTAGCGGCCACAGATACGCAGTATTTT
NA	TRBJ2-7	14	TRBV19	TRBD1	CASSGQGEGYEQYF	TGTGCCAGTAGCGGACAGGGGGAGGGCTACGAGCAGTACTTC